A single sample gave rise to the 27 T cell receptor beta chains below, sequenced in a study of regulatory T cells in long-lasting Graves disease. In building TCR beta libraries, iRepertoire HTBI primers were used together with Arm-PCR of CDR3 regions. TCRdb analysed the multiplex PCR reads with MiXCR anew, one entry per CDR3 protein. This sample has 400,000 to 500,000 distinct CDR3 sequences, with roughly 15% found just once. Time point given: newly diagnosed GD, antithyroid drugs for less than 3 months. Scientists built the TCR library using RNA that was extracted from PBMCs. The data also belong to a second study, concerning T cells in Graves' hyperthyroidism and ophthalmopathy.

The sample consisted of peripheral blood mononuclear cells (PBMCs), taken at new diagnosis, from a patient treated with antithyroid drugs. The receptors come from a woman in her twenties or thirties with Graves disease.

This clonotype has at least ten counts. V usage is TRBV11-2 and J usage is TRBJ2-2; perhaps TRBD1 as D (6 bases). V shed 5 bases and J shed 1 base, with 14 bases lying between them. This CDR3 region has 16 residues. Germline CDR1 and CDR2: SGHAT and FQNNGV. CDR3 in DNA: TGTGCCAGCAGCCGCCTTCGAGGGGGGAACACCGGGGAGCTGTTTTTT. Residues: CASSRLRGGNTGELFF.

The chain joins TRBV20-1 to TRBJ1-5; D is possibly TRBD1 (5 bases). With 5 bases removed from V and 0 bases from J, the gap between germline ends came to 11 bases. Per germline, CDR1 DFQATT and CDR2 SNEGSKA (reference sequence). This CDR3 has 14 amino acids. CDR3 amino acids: CSAQAGPSNQPQHF. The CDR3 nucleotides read TGCAGTGCTCAAGCAGGGCCTAGCAATCAGCCCCAGCATTTT.

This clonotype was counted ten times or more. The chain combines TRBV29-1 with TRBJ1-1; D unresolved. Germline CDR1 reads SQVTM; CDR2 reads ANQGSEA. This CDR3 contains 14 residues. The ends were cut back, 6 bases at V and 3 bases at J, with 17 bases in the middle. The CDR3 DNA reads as TGCAGCGTGTCGAGGAGTTTTGGGGACACTGAAGCTTTCTTT. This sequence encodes CSVSRSFGDTEAFF.

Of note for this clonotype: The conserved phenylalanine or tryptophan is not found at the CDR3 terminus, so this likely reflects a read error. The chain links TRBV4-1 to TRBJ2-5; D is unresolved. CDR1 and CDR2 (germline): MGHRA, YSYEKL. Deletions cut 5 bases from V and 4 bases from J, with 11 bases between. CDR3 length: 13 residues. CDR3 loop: CASSSRVAETQYL. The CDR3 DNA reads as TGCGCCAGCAGCTCACGTGTTGCAGAGACCCAGTACCTC.

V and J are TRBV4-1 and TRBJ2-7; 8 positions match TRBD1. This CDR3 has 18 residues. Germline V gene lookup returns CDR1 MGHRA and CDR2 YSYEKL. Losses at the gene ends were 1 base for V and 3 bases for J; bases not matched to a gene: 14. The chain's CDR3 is CASSQATGAVLGGYEQYF. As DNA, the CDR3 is TGCGCCAGCAGCCAAGCGACAGGGGCCGTCTTGGGGGGCTACGAGCAGTACTTC.

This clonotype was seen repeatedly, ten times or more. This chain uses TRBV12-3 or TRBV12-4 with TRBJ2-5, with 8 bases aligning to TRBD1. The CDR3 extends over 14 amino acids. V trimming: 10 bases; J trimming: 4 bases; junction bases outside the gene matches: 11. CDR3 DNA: TGTGCCACCCTACCCCAGGGGGCTGGAGAGACCCAGTACTTC. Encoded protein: CATLPQGAGETQYF.

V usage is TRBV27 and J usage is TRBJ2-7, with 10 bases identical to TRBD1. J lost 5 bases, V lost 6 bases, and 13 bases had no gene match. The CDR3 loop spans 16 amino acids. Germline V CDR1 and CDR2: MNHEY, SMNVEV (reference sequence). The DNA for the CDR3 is TGTGCCAGCAGCCTAACCTCCGGGACAGGGGACAACGAGCAGTACTTC. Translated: CASSLTSGTGDNEQYF.

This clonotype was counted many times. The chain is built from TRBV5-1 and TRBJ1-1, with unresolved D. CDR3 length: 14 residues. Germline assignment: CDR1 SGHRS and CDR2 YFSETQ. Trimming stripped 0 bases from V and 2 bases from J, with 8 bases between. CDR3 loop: CASSLDALNTEAFF. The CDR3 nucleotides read TGCGCCAGCAGCTTGGATGCGCTCAACACTGAAGCTTTCTTT. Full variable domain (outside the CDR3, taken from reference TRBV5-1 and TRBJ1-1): KAGVTQTPRYLIKTRGQQVTLSCSPISGHRSVSWYQQTPGQGLQFLFEYFSETQRNKGNFPGRFSGRQFSNSRSEMNVSTLELGDSALYLCASSLDALNTEAFFGQGTRLTVV.

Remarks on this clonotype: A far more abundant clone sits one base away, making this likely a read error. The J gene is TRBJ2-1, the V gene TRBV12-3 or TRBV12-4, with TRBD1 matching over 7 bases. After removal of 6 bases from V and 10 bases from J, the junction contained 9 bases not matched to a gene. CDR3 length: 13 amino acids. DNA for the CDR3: TGTGCCAGCAGACTGGGACAGACCTACGAGCAGTTCTTC. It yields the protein CASRLGQTYEQFF.

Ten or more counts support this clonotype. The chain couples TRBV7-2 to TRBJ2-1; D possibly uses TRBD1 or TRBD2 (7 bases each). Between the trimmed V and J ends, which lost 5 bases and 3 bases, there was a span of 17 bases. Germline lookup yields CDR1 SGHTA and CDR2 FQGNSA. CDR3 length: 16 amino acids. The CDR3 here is CASSPPGRDSYNEQFF. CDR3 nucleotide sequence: TGTGCCAGCAGCCCCCCAGGGAGGGACAGCTACAATGAGCAGTTCTTC.

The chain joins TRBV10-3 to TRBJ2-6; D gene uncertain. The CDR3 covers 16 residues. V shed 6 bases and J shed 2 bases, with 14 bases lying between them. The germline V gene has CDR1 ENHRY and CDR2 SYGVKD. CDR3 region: CAISYTTVAGANVLTF. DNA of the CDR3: TGTGCCATCAGCTACACTACAGTGGCTGGGGCCAACGTCCTGACTTTC.

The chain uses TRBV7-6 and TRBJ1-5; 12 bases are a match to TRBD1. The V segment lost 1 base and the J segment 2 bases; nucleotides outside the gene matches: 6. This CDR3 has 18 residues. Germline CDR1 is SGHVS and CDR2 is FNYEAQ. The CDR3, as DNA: TGTGCCAGCAGCTTAGAGGCGGGACAGGGGGCTCGCAATCAGCCCCAGCATTTT. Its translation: CASSLEAGQGARNQPQHF. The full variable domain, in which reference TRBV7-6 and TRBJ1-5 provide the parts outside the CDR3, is GAGVSQSPRYKVTKRGQDVALRCDPISGHVSLYWYRQALGQGPEFLTYFNYEAQQDKSGLPNDRFSAERPEGSISTLTIQRTEQRDSAMYRCASSLEAGQGARNQPQHFGDGTRLSIL.

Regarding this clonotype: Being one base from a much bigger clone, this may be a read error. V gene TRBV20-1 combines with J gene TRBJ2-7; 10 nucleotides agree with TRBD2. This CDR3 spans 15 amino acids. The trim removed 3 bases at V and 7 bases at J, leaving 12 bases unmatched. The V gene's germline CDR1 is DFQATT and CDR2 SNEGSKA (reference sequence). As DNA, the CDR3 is TGCAGTGCTAGGAATCTAGCGGGAGCCTACAATGAGCAGTACTTC. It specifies CSARNLAGAYNEQYF.

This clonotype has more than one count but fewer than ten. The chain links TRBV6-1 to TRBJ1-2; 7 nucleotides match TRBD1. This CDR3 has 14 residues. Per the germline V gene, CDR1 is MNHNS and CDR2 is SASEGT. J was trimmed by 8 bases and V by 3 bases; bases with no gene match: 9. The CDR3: CASSDIGGTGGYTF. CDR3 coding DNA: TGTGCCAGCAGTGACATAGGGGGCACGGGAGGCTACACCTTC.

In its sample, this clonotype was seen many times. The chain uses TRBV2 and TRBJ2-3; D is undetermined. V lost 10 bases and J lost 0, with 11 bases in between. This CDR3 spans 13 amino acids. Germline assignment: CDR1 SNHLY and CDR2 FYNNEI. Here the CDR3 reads CATHRDSTDTQYF. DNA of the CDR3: TGTGCCACACATCGAGATAGCACAGATACGCAGTATTTT. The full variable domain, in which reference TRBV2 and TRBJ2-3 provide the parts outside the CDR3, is EPEVTQTPSHQVTQMGQEVILRCVPISNHLYFYWYRQILGQKVEFLVSFYNNEISEKSEIFDDQFSVERPDGSNFTLKIRSTKLEDSAMYFCATHRDSTDTQYFGPGTRLTVL.

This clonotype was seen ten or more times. CDR3 sequence (DNA): TGTGCCACCAGTGGGCACCGGTCCTCCTACAATGAGCAGTTCTTC. Protein sequence: CATSGHRSSYNEQFF. V usage is TRBV24-1 and J usage is TRBJ2-1; D is uncertain. Trimming shortened V by 5 bases and J by 0 bases, and 10 bases separated the two germline ends. The CDR3 runs to 15 residues. CDR1 and CDR2 (germline): KGHDR, SFDVKD.

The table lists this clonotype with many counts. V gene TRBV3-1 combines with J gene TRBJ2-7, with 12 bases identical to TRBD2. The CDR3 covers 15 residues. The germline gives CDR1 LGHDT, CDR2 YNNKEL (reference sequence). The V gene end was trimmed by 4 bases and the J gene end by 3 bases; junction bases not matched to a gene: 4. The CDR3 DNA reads TGTGCCAGCAGCCGAAGACTAGCGGGAGTCTACGAGCAGTACTTC. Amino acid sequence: CASSRRLAGVYEQYF.

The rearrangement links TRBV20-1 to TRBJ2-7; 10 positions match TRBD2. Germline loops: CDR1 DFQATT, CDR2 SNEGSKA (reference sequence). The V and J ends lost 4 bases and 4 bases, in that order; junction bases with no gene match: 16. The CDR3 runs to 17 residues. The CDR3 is CSANGLAATLERYEQYF. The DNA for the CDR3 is TGCAGTGCTAATGGACTAGCGGCCACCTTGGAACGGTACGAGCAGTACTTC.

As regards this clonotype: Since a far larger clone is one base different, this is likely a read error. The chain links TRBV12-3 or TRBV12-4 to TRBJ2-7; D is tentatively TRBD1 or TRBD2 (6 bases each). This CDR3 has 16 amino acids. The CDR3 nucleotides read TGTGCCAGCAGCTTAGGGGGGAAAGAGAGCTCCTACGAGCAGTACTTC. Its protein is CASSLGGKESSYEQYF.

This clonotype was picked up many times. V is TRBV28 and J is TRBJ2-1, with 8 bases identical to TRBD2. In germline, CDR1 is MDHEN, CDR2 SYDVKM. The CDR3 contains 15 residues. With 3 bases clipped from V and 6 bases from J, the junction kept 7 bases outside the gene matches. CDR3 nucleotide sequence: TGTGCCAGCAGTTTCTGGCAGCGGGAGTTCAATGAGCAGTTCTTC. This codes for CASSFWQREFNEQFF.

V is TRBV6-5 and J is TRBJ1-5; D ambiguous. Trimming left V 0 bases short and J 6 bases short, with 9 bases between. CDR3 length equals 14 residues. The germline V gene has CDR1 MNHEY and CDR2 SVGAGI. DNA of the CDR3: TGTGCCAGCAGTTACTCGTCCGGTGGTCAGCCCCAGCATTTT. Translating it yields CASSYSSGGQPQHF.

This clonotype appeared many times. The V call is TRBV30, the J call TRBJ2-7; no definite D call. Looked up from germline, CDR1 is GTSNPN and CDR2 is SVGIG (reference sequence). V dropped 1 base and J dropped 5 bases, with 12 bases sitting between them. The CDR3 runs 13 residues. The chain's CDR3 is CAWSAVGKDEQYF. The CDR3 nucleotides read TGTGCCTGGAGTGCTGTAGGGAAGGACGAGCAGTACTTC.

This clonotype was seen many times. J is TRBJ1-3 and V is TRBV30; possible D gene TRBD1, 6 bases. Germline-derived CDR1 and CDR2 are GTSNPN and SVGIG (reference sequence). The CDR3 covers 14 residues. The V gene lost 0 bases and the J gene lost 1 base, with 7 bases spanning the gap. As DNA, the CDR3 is TGTGCCTGGAGTGTACAGGGTTCTGGAAACACCATATATTTT. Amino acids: CAWSVQGSGNTIYF.

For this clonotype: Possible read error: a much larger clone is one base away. CDR3: CASRDGTEASF. The DNA for the CDR3 is TGTGCCAGCCGGGACGGCACTGAAGCTTCCTTT. The genes are TRBV6-2 or TRBV6-3 and TRBJ1-1, with TRBD1 as a possible D gene (5 bases). The CDR3 is 11 amino acids. Per germline, CDR1 MNHEY and CDR2 SVGEGT.

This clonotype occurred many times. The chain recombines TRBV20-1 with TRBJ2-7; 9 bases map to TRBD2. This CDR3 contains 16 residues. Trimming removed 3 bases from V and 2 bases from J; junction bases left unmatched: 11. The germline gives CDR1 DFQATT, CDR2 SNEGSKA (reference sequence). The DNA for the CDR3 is TGCAGTGCTAGCTCACCGAGCGGGAGGACGACCTACGAGCAGTACTTC. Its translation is CSASSPSGRTTYEQYF.

The CDR3 nucleotides are TGCAGTGCTACAGAGGGAGCCAATGAGCAGTTCTTC. This encodes CSATEGANEQFF. The V gene is TRBV20-1, the J gene TRBJ2-1; D possibly corresponds to TRBD2 (5 bases). Trimming stripped 4 bases from V and 6 bases from J, with 10 bases between. Germline lookup yields CDR1 DFQATT and CDR2 SNEGSKA (reference sequence). This CDR3 comprises 12 residues.

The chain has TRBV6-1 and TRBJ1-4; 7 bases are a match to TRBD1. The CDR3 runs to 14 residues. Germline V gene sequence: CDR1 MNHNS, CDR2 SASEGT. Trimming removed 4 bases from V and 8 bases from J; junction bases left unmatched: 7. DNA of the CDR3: TGTGCCAGCAGTGGACAGGGTCATCGGGAAAAACTGTTTTTT. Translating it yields CASSGQGHREKLFF.